The rows below give T cell receptor beta chains drawn from one sample of a study of blood T cell repertoires in COVID-19. Method: immunoSEQ multiplex PCR; TCRdb's copy keeps in-frame clones and lacks some. The sample holds around 260,000 clones, 88% seen once. The sample consisted of peripheral blood. These receptors were taken from a man aged 55 to 70 who had recovered from COVID-19. CDR3s include the opening cysteine and the closing phenylalanine or tryptophan. The D gene is left open where the match is weak. The listing skips clone size in some rows; elsewhere it reads once, few, many or a size class.

J gene	V gene	D gene	clone size	CDR3 protein	CDR3 DNA
TRBJ2-3	TRBV5-1	TRBD1	.	CASSLNRGPTDTQYF	TGCGCCAGCAGCTTGAACAGGGGGCCCACAGATACGCAGTATTTT
TRBJ1-1	TRBV5-6	.	.	CASSLAPPWEYPGGEAFF	TGTGCCAGCAGCTTGGCCCCCCCGTGGGAGTACCCCGGGGGTGAAGCTTTCTTT
TRBJ2-5	TRBV10-1	.	.	CASSDSLETQYF	TGCGCCAGCAGTGATAGTCTGGAGACCCAGTACTTC
TRBJ2-7	TRBV9	TRBD2	.	CASSVGGGGPLEQYF	TGTGCCAGCAGCGTAGGTGGCGGGGGGCCCCTCGAGCAGTACTTC
TRBJ1-2	TRBV19	.	.	CASSIVGGSSGRKYGYTF	TGTGCCAGTAGTATCGTCGGGGGGTCCTCGGGGCGGAAGTATGGCTACACCTTC
TRBJ2-1	TRBV5-8	TRBD2	.	CASNIGLVGSYNEQFF	TGTGCCAGCAACATTGGACTAGTTGGCTCCTACAATGAGCAGTTCTTC
TRBJ1-2	TRBV21-1	.	.	CASSKYRTGDRYGYTF	TGTGCCAGCAGCAAATACCGGACAGGGGACCGCTATGGCTACACCTTC
TRBJ2-3	TRBV19	.	.	CASSFRDTQYF	TGTGCCAGTAGTTTTAGAGATACGCAGTATTTT
TRBJ1-6	TRBV6-5	TRBD1	.	CATAGTGAYNSPLHF	TGTGCCACCGCCGGGACAGGGGCCTATAATTCACCCCTCCACTTT
TRBJ1-2	TRBV14	.	.	CASSQVLIVQNDNGYTF	TGTGCCAGCAGCCAAGTCCTCATTGTACAGAATGATAATGGCTACACCTTC
TRBJ2-3	TRBV19	TRBD1	few	CASSILGQGRDTQYF	TGTGCCAGTAGTATCCTTGGACAGGGAAGAGATACGCAGTATTTT
TRBJ1-1	TRBV6-5	.	.	CASSYSGRNTEAFF	TGTGCCAGCAGTTACTCTGGGCGGAACACTGAAGCTTTCTTT
TRBJ2-7	TRBV3-1/TRBV3-2	.	.	CASSRTTVSYEQYF	TGTGCCAGCAGCCGAACGACAGTCTCCTACGAGCAGTACTTC
TRBJ2-7	TRBV5-1	TRBD1	.	CASSLEGTGIWEQYF	TGCGCCAGCAGCTTGGAGGGGACAGGAATCTGGGAGCAGTACTTC
TRBJ1-5	TRBV6-6	.	.	CASSYIPRTGNQPQHF	TGTGCCAGCAGTTATATTCCAAGAACGGGCAATCAGCCCCAGCATTTT
TRBJ1-2	TRBV18	TRBD1	once	CASSPLQGALGYTF	TGTGCCAGCTCACCCCTACAGGGGGCGCTTGGCTACACCTTC